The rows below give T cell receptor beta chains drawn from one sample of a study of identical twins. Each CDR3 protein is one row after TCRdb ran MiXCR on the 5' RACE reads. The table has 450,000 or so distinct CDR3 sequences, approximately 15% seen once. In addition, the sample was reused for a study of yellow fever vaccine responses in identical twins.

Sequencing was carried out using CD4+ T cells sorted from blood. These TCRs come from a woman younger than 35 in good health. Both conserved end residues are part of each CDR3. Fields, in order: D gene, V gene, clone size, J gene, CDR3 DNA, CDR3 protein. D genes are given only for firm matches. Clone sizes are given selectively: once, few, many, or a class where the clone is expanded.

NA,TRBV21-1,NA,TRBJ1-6,TGTGCCAGCACAATACGAGGGGGGTTCAATAATTCACCCCTCCACTTT,CASTIRGGFNNSPLHF
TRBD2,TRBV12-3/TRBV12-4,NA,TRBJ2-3,TGTGCCAGCAGTTTGGGAATATCAGGACTAGCGGGAGGGACTGTATCAGATACGCAGTATTTT,CASSLGISGLAGGTVSDTQYF
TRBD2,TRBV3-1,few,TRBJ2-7,TGTGCCAGCAGCCATAGCGGGAGGAGGAACGAGCAGTACTTC,CASSHSGRRNEQYF
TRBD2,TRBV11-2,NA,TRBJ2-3,TGTGCCAGCAGCTTCCGCTCGAATGTAAGGGGCGGGGGGAGCACAGATACGCAGTATTTT,CASSFRSNVRGGGSTDTQYF
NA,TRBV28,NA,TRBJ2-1,TGTGCCAGCAGTTTGATCAAGAACAATGAGCAGTTCTTC,CASSLIKNNEQFF
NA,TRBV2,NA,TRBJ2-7,TGTGCCAGCAGTGTATTAACAGGGAGCTCCTACGAGCAGTACTTC,CASSVLTGSSYEQYF
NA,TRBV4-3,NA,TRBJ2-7,TGCGCCAGCAGCCAAGATCTGGTTAGCGGTTACGAGCAGTACTTC,CASSQDLVSGYEQYF
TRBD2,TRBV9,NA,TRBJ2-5,TGTGCCAGCAGCCAAGGTGGAGCGGGGGCGATAGAGACCCAGTACTTC,CASSQGGAGAIETQYF
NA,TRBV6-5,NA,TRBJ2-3,TGTGCCAGCAGTCACACAGACCCGGCTGCGGATACGCAGTATTTT,CASSHTDPAADTQYF
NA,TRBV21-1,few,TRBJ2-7,TGTGCCAGCAGCAAAGTTTTACACGAGCAGTACTTC,CASSKVLHEQYF
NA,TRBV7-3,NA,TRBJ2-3,TGTGCCAGCAGCTCCCAGGTAGATACGCAGTATTTT,CASSSQVDTQYF
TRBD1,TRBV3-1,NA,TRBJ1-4,TGTGCCAGCAGCCAGGGACAGTCGGTGAATGAAAAACTGTTTTTT,CASSQGQSVNEKLFF
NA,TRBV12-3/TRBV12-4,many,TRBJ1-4,TGTGCCAGCAGTTTGCAGGGCGCAACTAATGAAAAACTGTTTTTT,CASSLQGATNEKLFF
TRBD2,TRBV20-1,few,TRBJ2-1,TGCAGTGCTAGAGAAAGACTAGCGGGCACACCTCTGTTCTTC,CSARERLAGTPLFF
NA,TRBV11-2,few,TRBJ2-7,TGTGCCAGCAGCTTAGATGCGGTTGCCAACTACGAGCAGTACTTC,CASSLDAVANYEQYF
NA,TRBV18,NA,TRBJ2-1,TGTGCCAGCTCATCTCCCCTTAGTCAGGCTAACAATGAGCAGTTCTTC,CASSSPLSQANNEQFF
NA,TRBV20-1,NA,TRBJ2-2,TGCAGTGCTAGGGGGCTAGCCAACGCCGGGGAGCTGTTTTTT,CSARGLANAGELFF
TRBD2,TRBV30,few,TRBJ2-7,TGTGCCTGGAGCAGGGAGGGGCTGAACGAGCAGTACTTC,CAWSREGLNEQYF
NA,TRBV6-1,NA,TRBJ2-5,TGTGCCAGCAGCTCTGGCAGGGAACAGACCCAGTACTTC,CASSSGREQTQYF
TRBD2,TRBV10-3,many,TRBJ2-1,TGTGCCATCAGGGGGACTAGCGGACACAATGAGCAGTTCTTC,CAIRGTSGHNEQFF
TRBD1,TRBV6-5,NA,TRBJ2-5,TGTGCCAGCAGTTACTCGACAGGGCTAGGAGGAGAGACCCAGTACTTC,CASSYSTGLGGETQYF
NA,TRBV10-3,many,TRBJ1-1,TGTGCCATCAGGAACGATCAGGGTGATGCGACTGAAGCTTTCTTT,CAIRNDQGDATEAFF
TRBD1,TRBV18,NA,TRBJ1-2,TGTGCCAGCTCACCACGGGAAGGGGGCAGTGGCTACACCTTC,CASSPREGGSGYTF
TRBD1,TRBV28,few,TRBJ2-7,TGTGCCAGCAGTTCACTGAAGACAGGGATTACCCCCACCTACGAGCAGTACTTC,CASSSLKTGITPTYEQYF
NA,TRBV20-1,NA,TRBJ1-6,TGCAGTGCTAGTGCCGACTGGAGCTCCTATAATTCACCCCTCCACTTT,CSASADWSSYNSPLHF
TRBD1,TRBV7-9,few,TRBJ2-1,TGTGCCAGCAGCAGGGACAGTGAGAATGAGCAGTTCTTC,CASSRDSENEQFF
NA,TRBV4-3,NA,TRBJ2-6,TGCGCCAGCAGCCAAGAGCAGGGGCCTGGGGCCAACGTCCTGACTTTC,CASSQEQGPGANVLTF
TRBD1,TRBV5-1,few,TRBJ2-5,TGCGCCAGCAGCCTGCTGCCGGGACAGGAAGAGACCCAGTACTTC,CASSLLPGQEETQYF
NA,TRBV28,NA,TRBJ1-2,TGTGCCAGCACGGATCTGGGCATAGGCTATGGCTACACCTTC,CASTDLGIGYGYTF
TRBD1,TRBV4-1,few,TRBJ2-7,TGCGCCAGCAGCCGGTCGACAGGGACAGGGGCTTACGAGCAGTACTTC,CASSRSTGTGAYEQYF
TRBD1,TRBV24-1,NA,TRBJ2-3,TGTGCCACCAGTCTCACCGGGACAGGGGGCAAGAGAAGTGGTACGCAGTATTTT,CATSLTGTGGKRSGTQYF
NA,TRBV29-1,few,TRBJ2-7,TGCAGCGTTGAAAGGACCGGGATCGGCGAGCAGTACTTC,CSVERTGIGEQYF
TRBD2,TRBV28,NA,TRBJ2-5,TGTGCCAGCACGAAAGGTAGCGGGGGGTACCAAGAGACCCAGTACTTC,CASTKGSGGYQETQYF
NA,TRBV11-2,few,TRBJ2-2,TGTGCCAGCAGCTTACAGGGGTCGGGCGGGGAGCTGTTTTTT,CASSLQGSGGELFF
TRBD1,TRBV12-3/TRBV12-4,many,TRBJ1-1,TGTGCCAGCAGTCGGGGGACAGGCCCCACTGAAGCTTTCTTT,CASSRGTGPTEAFF
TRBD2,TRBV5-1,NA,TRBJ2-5,TGCGCCAGCAGCTTTGAAGCGGGGGGGCTCCAAGAGACCCAGTACTTC,CASSFEAGGLQETQYF
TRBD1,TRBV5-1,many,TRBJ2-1,TGCGCCACCTGGACAGGGGACAATGAGCAGTTCTTC,CATWTGDNEQFF
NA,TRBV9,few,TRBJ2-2,TGTGCCAGCACCCCGGGCGTCTCCCGGGGGACCGGGGAGCTGTTTTTT,CASTPGVSRGTGELFF
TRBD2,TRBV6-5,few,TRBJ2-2,TGTGCCAGCAGTTACTCGTTAGCGGGGGCCGGGGAGCTGTTTTTT,CASSYSLAGAGELFF
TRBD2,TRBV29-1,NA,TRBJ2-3,TGCAGCGTTGGCCGCGGGGGGGCCTCAGATACGCAGTATTTT,CSVGRGGASDTQYF